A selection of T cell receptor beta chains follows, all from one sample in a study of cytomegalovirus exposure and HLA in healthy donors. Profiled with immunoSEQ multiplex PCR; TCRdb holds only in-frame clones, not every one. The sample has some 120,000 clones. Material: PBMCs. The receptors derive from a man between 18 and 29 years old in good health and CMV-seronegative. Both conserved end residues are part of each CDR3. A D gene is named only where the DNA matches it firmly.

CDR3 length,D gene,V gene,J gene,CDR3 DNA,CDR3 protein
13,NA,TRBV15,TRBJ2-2,TGTGCCACCAGCAGAGATACTCGCTGGGAGCTGTTTTTT,CATSRDTRWELFF
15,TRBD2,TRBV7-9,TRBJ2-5,TGTGCCAGCAGCTTCGGGACTAGCGGAGGAGAGACCCAGTACTTC,CASSFGTSGGETQYF
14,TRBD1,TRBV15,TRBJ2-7,TGTGCCACCAGAGCCGGGACAGGGGACTACGAGCAGTACTTC,CATRAGTGDYEQYF
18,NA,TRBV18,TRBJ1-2,TGTGCCAGCTCACCACCGGGCAGCCCACTCACCACTAACTATGGCTACACCTTC,CASSPPGSPLTTNYGYTF
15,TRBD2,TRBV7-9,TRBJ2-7,TGTGCCAGCAGCCCCAGACTAGCGAAGGGGTACGAGCAGTACTTC,CASSPRLAKGYEQYF
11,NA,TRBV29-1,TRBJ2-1,TGCAGCGTTGCCGTCTACAATGAGCAGTTCTTC,CSVAVYNEQFF
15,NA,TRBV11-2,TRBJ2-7,TGTGCCAGCAGCTTAGTCGACGCCGCGGCCTACGAGCAGTACTTC,CASSLVDAAAYEQYF
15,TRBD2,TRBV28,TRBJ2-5,TGTGCCAGCAGAGAAGGGACTAGCATTCAGGAGACCCAGTACTTC,CASREGTSIQETQYF
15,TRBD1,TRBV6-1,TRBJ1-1,TGTGCCAGCAGTCCCGGACAGGTCAAGAACACTGAAGCTTTCTTT,CASSPGQVKNTEAFF
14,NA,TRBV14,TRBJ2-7,TGTGCCAGCAGCCAAAAGACAGGGAGGTTCGAGCAGTACTTC,CASSQKTGRFEQYF
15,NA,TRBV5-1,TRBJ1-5,TGCGCCAGCAGCTTGATGTCGGGGAGCAATCAGCCCCAGCATTTT,CASSLMSGSNQPQHF
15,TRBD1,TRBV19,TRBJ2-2,TGTGCCAGTAGTATCGAGGGGGCCGGCACCGGGGAGCTGTTTTTT,CASSIEGAGTGELFF
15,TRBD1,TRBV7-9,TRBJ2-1,TGTGCCAGCAGCCCGTCAGGGGGCTCCTACAATGAGCAGTTCTTC,CASSPSGGSYNEQFF
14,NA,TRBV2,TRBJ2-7,TGTGCCAGCGGGAGCTCTTCTTGGGTCTCCGAGCAGTACTTC,CASGSSSWVSEQYF
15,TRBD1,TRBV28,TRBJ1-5,TGTGCCAGCAGACCCGGGACAGGGAAATACCAGCCCCAGCATTTT,CASRPGTGKYQPQHF
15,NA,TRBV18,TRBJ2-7,TGTGCCAGCTCACCCCCGGGGGTCCGCGCCTACGAGCAGTACTTC,CASSPPGVRAYEQYF
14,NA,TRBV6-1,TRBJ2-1,TGTGCCAGCACAGGGCTCACCGGGGGCAATGAGCAGTTCTTC,CASTGLTGGNEQFF
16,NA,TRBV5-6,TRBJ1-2,TGTGCCAGCAGCTTGGGGACAGTGTTAGCTAACTATGGCTACACCTTC,CASSLGTVLANYGYTF
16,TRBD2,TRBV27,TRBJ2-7,TGTGCCAGCAGCCAAATGATAGCGGGAGCATCCTACGAGCAGTACTTC,CASSQMIAGASYEQYF
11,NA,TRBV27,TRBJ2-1,TGTGCCAGCAGTCGCTACAATGAGCAGTTCTTC,CASSRYNEQFF
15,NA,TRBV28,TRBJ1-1,TGTGCCAGCAGTTTTTATGGGCGTTTCGTCACTGAAGCTTTCTTT,CASSFYGRFVTEAFF